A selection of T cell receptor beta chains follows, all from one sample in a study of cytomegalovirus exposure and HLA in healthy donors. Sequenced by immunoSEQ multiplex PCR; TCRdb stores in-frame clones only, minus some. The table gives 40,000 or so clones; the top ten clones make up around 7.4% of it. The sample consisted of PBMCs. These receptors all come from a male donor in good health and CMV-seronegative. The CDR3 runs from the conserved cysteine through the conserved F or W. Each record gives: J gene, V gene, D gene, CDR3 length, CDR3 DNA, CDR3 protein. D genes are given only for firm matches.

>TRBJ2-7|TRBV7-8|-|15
TGTGCCAGCAGCTGGGACGGGACTGGCCGGCGCGAGCAGTACTTC
CASSWDGTGRREQYF
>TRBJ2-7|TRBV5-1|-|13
TGCGCCAGCAGCTTGGCCGTTGGTCTCGAGCAGTACTTC
CASSLAVGLEQYF
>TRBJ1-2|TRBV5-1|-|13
TGCGCCAGCAGCTTCGGGGGTCTCTATGGCTACACCTTC
CASSFGGLYGYTF
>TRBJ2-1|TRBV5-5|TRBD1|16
TGTGCCAGCAGCTTCAAATCCCGACAGGGGACGAATGAGCAGTTCTTC
CASSFKSRQGTNEQFF
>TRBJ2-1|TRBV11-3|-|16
TGTGCCAGCAGCTTGAGTAGCGGCTCTAACCGCAATGAGCAGTTCTTC
CASSLSSGSNRNEQFF
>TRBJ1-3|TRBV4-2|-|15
TGTGCCAGCAGCCTGGGGGGACCCACTGGAAACACCATATATTTT
CASSLGGPTGNTIYF
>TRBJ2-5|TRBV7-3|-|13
TGTGCCAGCAGCTTAACACCGGGGGAGACCCAGTACTTC
CASSLTPGETQYF
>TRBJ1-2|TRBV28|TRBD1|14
TGTGCCAGCTCACAGGGGCTTTTAAGTGGAGGCTACACCTTC
CASSQGLLSGGYTF
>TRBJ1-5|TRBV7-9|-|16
TGTGCCAGCAGCTTAGGCGCTCGGGGGAGCAATCAGCCCCAGCATTTT
CASSLGARGSNQPQHF
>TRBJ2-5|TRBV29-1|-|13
TGCAGCACCGCAGGGGCCCCCCAAGAGACCCAGTACTTC
CSTAGAPQETQYF
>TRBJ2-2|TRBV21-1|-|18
TGTGCCAGCAGCAAGAGCGCCTACAGGGGAAGACTCACCGGGGAGCTGTTTTTT
CASSKSAYRGRLTGELFF
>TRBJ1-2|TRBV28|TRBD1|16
TGTGCCAGCACCTTGGGCCCTAGGGACAGAGCATATGGCTACACCTTC
CASTLGPRDRAYGYTF
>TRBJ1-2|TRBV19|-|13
TGTGCCAGTAGTATCCAGGCAATCTATGGCTACACCTTC
CASSIQAIYGYTF
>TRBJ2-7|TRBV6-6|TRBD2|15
TGTGCCAGCAGTTACTCGGCGGGAGGAGCCTACGAGCAGTACTTC
CASSYSAGGAYEQYF
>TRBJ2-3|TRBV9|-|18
TGTGCCAGCAGCGTCAGTTACGTTGGGCAGGGGATCTTGGATACGCAGTATTTT
CASSVSYVGQGILDTQYF
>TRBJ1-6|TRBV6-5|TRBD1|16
TGTGCCAGCAGTTCGACAGGGGGCGCCTATAATTCACCCCTCCACTTT
CASSSTGGAYNSPLHF
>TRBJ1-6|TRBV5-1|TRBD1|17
TGCGCCAGCAGCCGACAGGGGGTTAACTCCTATAATTCACCCCTCCACTTT
CASSRQGVNSYNSPLHF
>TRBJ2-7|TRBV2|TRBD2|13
TGTGCCAGTTCAAGGGCGCGGGAGGGACTCCAGTACTTC
CASSRAREGLQYF
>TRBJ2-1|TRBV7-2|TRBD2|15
TGTGCCAGCAGCCCAAGACTAGCGGGAGGGGGGGAGCAGTTCTTC
CASSPRLAGGGEQFF
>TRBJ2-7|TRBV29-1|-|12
TGCAGCGTTGAGGACTCAACCTACGAGCAGTACTTC
CSVEDSTYEQYF
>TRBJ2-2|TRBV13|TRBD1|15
TGTGCCAGCAGCTCTACAGGGGGTTTCACCGGGGAGCTGTTTTTT
CASSSTGGFTGELFF
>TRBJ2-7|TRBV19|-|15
TGTGCCAGTAGTATATTAGCGGAGATACCCTACGAGCAGTACTTC
CASSILAEIPYEQYF
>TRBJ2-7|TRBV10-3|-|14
TGTGCCATCAGTGAGTCGATAGCACCCTACGAGCAGTACTTC
CAISESIAPYEQYF
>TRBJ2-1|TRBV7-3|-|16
TGTGCCAGCAGCGACCCGACAGAATATCTCTACAATGAGCAGTTCTTC
CASSDPTEYLYNEQFF
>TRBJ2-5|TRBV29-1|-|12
TGCAGCGTTCGCGAACTACAAGAGACCCAGTACTTC
CSVRELQETQYF
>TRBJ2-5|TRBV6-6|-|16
TGTGCCAGCAGTTACTCGAGAACTAGGGAGCAAGAGACCCAGTACTTC
CASSYSRTREQETQYF
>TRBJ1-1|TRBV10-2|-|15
TGCGCCAGCAGTGATACCGGGGTCGTCGACACTGAAGCTTTCTTT
CASSDTGVVDTEAFF
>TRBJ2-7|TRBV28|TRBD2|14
TGTGCCAGCAGTACCGAGCGGGAGGGCCGAGAGCAGTACTTC
CASSTEREGREQYF
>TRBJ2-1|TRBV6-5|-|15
TGTGCCAGCACTCACGTGGAGGACCCCTACAATGAGCAGTTCTTC
CASTHVEDPYNEQFF
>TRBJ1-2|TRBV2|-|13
TGTGCCAGCATGACCAGGGCCACCTATGGCTACACCTTC
CASMTRATYGYTF
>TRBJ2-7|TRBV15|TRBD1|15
TGTGCCACCAGCAGAGACCGGGACAGGGAGGCCGAGCAGTACTTC
CATSRDRDREAEQYF
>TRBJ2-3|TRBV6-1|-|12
TGTGCCAGCAGTACAGAATTAGATACGCAGTATTTT
CASSTELDTQYF
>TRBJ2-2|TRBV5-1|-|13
TGCGCCAGCAGCTCATCACAGACCGGGGAGCTGTTTTTT
CASSSSQTGELFF
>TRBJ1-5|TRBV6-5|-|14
TGTGCCAGCAGTTTGGGAGGGCCCAATCAGCCCCAGCATTTT
CASSLGGPNQPQHF
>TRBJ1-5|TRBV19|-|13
TGTGCCAGTAGTGGACAGCCCCAAGGACCCCAGCATTTT
CASSGQPQGPQHF
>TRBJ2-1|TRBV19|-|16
TGTGCCAGTAGTATAGTATTCGGGAGTCCCCACAATGAGCAGTTCTTC
CASSIVFGSPHNEQFF
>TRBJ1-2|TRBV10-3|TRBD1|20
TGTGCCATCAGTGAGTCGATACCTCTTCTTAGTGGAGGGGGCGCGGGAGGCTACACCTTC
CAISESIPLLSGGGAGGYTF
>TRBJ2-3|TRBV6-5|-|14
TGTGCCAGCAGTTACATAGTGGGCACAGATACGCAGTATTTT
CASSYIVGTDTQYF
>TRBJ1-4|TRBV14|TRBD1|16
TGTGCCAGCAGCCAAGGCCTGGGACAGGTTAATGAAAAACTGTTTTTT
CASSQGLGQVNEKLFF
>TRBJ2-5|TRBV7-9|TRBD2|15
TGTGCCAGCAGACCCGGAGGAGCGGGAGGAATTGAGCAGTACTTC
CASRPGGAGGIEQYF
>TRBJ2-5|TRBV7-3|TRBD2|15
TGTGCCAGCAGCCGAGGATCCAGCGGGAGTGAGACCCAGTACTTC
CASSRGSSGSETQYF
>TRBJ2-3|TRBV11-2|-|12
TGTGCCAGCAGCTTAGCCGGAGATACGCAGTATTTT
CASSLAGDTQYF
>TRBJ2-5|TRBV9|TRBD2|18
TGTGCCAGCAGCCCTTACTCCGGGACTAGCGGTCCCGGGGAGACCCAGTACTTC
CASSPYSGTSGPGETQYF
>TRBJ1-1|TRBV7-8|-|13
TGTGCCAGCAGCAAGGACAGAGGCACTGAAGCTTTCTTT
CASSKDRGTEAFF
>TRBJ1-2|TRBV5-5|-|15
TGTGCCTCACGGCCGATTAACAGGGAATCCCATGGCTACACCTTC
CASRPINRESHGYTF
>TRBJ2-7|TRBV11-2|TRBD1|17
TGTGCCAGCAGCAGAACATTAGGGACAGGGGACCGATACGAGCAGTACTTC
CASSRTLGTGDRYEQYF
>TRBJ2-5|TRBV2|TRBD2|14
TGTGCCAGCAGGCTAGCGGGAGGGCAAGAGACCCAGTACTTC
CASRLAGGQETQYF
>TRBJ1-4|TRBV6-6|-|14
TGTGCCAGCAGTTACGCAGGACAGCTAGAAAAACTGTTTTTT
CASSYAGQLEKLFF
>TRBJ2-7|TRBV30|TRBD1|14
TGTGCCTGGAGTCGACAGGGGGCCGTGGACGAGCAGTACTTC
CAWSRQGAVDEQYF
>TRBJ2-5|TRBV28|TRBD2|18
TGTGCCAGCAGTTTATTCCGGACTAGCGGGATGTACCAAGAGACCCAGTACTTC
CASSLFRTSGMYQETQYF
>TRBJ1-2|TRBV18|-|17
TGTGCCAGCTCACCAACTGAACCACCCCGCGCGAACTATGGCTACACCTTC
CASSPTEPPRANYGYTF
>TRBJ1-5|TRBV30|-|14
TGTGCCTGGAGTCCAGGGGTGGCGGACCAGCCCCAGCATTTT
CAWSPGVADQPQHF